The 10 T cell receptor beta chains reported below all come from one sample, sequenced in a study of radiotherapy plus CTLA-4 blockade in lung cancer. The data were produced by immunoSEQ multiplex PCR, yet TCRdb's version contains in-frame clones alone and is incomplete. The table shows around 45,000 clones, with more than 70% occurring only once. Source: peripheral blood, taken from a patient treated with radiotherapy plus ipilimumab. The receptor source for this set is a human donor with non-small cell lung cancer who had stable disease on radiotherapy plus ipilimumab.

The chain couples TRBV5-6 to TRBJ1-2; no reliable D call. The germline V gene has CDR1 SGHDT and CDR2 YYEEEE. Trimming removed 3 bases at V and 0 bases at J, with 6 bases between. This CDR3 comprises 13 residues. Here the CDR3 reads CASSYQTNYGYTF. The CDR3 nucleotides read TGTGCCAGCAGCTACCAGACTAACTATGGCTACACCTTC.

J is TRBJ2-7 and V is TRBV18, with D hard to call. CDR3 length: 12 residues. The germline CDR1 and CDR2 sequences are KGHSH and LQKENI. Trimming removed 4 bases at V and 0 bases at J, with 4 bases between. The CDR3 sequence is CASSLDSYEQYV. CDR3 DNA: TGTGCCAGCTCACTTGACTCCTACGAGCAGTACGTC.

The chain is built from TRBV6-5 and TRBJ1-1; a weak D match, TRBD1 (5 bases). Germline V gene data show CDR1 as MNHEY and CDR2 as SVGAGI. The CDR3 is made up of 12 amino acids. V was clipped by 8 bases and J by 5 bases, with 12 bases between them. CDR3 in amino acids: CASSGWATEAFF. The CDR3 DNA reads TGTGCCAGCTCAGGGTGGGCGACTGAAGCTTTCTTT.

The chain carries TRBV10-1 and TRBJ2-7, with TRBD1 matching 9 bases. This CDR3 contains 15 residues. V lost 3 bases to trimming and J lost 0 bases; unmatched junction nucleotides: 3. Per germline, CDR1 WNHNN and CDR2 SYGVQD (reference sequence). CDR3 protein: CASSDPGQGSYEQYF. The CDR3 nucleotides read TGCGCCAGCAGTGATCCGGGACAGGGCTCCTACGAGCAGTACTTC.

CDR3 in DNA: TGTGCCAGCGCGTGGATCAATGAAAAACTGTTTTTT. Its protein is CASAWINEKLFF. The J gene is TRBJ1-4, the V gene TRBV25-1, with no clear D. CDR1 and CDR2 (germline): MGHDK, SYGVNS. V lost 8 bases and J lost 5, with 9 bases in between. The CDR3 covers 12 residues.

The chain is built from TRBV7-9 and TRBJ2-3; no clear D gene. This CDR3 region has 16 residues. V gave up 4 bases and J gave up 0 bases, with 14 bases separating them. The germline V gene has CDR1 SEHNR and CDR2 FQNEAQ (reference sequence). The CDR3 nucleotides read TGTGCCAGCAGCTCCAAACACTACTCAAGCACAGATACGCAGTATTTT. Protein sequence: CASSSKHYSSTDTQYF. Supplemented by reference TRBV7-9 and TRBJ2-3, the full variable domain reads DTGVSQNPRHKITKRGQNVTFRCDPISEHNRLYWYRQTLGQGPEFLTYFQNEAQLEKSRLLSDRFSAERPKGSFSTLEIQRTEQGDSAMYLCASSSKHYSSTDTQYFGPGTRLTVL.

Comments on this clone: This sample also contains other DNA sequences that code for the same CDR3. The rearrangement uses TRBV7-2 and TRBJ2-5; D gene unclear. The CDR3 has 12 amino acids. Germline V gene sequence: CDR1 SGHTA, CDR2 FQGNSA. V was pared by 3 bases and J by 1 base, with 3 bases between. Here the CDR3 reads CASSLAQETQYF. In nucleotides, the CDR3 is TGTGCCAGCAGCTTGGCCCAAGAGACCCAGTACTTC.

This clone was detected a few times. The chain's CDR3 is CASSHQSGESEQYF. The CDR3 bases are TGCGCCAGCAGCCACCAGTCTGGGGAAAGCGAGCAGTACTTC. The chain is built from TRBV5-1 and TRBJ2-7; D is undetermined. V was clipped by 4 bases and J by 6 bases, with 17 bases between them. Germline CDR1 reads SGHRS; CDR2 reads YFSETQ. The CDR3 runs 14 residues.

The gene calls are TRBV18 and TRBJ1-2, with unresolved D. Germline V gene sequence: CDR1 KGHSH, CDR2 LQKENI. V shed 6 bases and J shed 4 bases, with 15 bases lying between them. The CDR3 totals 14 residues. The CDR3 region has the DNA TGTGCCAGCTCGCCAACAGCCCTAGCCTATGGCTACACCTTC. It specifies CASSPTALAYGYTF.

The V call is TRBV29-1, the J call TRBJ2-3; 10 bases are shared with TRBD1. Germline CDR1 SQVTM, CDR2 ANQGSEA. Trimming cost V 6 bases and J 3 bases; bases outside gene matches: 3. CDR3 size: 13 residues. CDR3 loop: CSVDRGNTDTQYF. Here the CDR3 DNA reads TGCAGCGTGGACAGGGGGAATACAGATACGCAGTATTTT.